This T cell receptor beta chain was identified in a study of cytomegalovirus exposure and HLA in healthy donors. The PCR used 60 Vbeta and 13 Jbeta primers. Profiled with immunoSEQ multiplex PCR; TCRdb holds only in-frame clones, not every one. The repertoire holds about 160,000 clones, with about 76% as singletons. Comments on this clone: Its antigen remains unidentified.

The study, taken as a whole, reports: The investigators catalogued 150 to 200 TCR beta chains as cytomegalovirus-associated. Because they were indistinguishable, some V segments, including TRBV6-2 and TRBV6-3, were excluded. In a later analysis, TCR beta V- and J-gene trimming showed a link to a missense DCLRE1C variant. Accurate prediction of HLA-A and HLA-B alleles (for most subjects) was reportedly achieved from TCR beta sequences.

The CDR3 runs 12 residues. Germline V gene lookup returns CDR1 MDHEN and CDR2 SYDVKM. Trimming removed 4 bases at V and 4 bases at J, with 8 bases between. Sequenced material: PBMCs. This chain joins TRBV28 and TRBJ2-7, with D hard to call. The clonotype originates from a female donor in good health and CMV-seronegative. The chain's CDR3 is CASSYEPYEQYF. CDR3 bases: TGTGCCAGCAGTTATGAGCCGTACGAGCAGTACTTC.